Shown below are 13 T cell receptor beta chains from a single sample sequenced in a study of PD-1 blockade in classical Hodgkin lymphoma. Clones were read by immunoSEQ multiplex PCR, and TCRdb kept only the in-frame ones, dropping some. Altogether fewer than 20,000 clones are present, around 65% being singletons, with the ten largest covering 6% to 8.5%. Time point noted: cycle 4 day 1 (C4D1), after around six weeks of nivolumab. Patients all relapsed after autologous stem cell transplantation, and there was variation in brentuximab vedotin exposure. Sequenced material: peripheral blood mononuclear cells (PBMCs), taken before the fourth cycle of nivolumab. These receptors originate from a human donor with classical Hodgkin lymphoma.

The rearrangement links TRBV19 to TRBJ1-5; no firm D call. This CDR3 is built from 12 residues. CDR1 and CDR2 (germline): LNHDA, SQIVND (reference sequence). Trimming shortened V by 10 bases and J by 4 bases, and 11 bases separated the two germline ends. CDR3 DNA: TGTGCCACCTCACACGGGAATCAGCCCCAGCATTTT. Protein: CATSHGNQPQHF.

V is TRBV6-5 and J is TRBJ2-4; 7 bases align to TRBD1. CDR1 is MNHEY and CDR2 is SVGAGI in the germline V gene. V lost 0 bases and J lost 8; bases outside the gene matches: 7. CDR3 size: 15 residues. This CDR3 is CASSYSQGPGDIQYF. In nucleotides, the CDR3 is TGTGCCAGCAGTTACTCACAGGGGCCAGGGGACATTCAGTACTTC.

Remarks on this clone: Within the sample, other DNA sequences also encode this same CDR3. The rearrangement uses TRBV27 and TRBJ2-7; D not certain. V shed 2 bases and J shed 3 bases, with 8 bases lying between them. There are 13 residues in the CDR3. The germline V gene encodes CDR1 MNHEY and CDR2 SMNVEV (reference sequence). CDR3 sequence (DNA): TGTGCCAGCAGTTTAGGGAACTACTACGAGCAGTACTTC. Protein: CASSLGNYYEQYF.

V and J are TRBV5-4 and TRBJ1-3; no firm D call. Trimming shortened V by 5 bases and J by 0 bases, and 9 bases separated the two germline ends. Germline CDR1 reads SGHNT; CDR2 reads YYREEE (reference sequence). CDR3 length equals 14 residues. CDR3 loop: CASSQDISGNTIYF. In DNA, the CDR3 is TGTGCCAGCAGTCAAGATATCTCTGGAAACACCATATATTTT.

Turning to this clone: Just one base apart from a much larger clone, this may be a read error. V gene TRBV6-6 combines with J gene TRBJ2-7, with TRBD1 identical over 7 bases. CDR1 is MNHNY, CDR2 SVGAGI, per germline (reference sequence). Unmatched junction bases numbered 3, after V lost 4 bases and J lost 3 bases. The CDR3 loop spans 13 amino acids. The DNA for the CDR3 is TGTGCCAGCAGTTCCGGGACAGTCTACGAGCAGTACTTC. This sequence encodes CASSSGTVYEQYF.

This clone was seen a handful of times. This chain uses TRBV5-6 with TRBJ1-6; tentatively, D is TRBD1 (6 bases). CDR1 is SGHDT and CDR2 is YYEEEE in the germline V gene. The ends were cut back, 6 bases at V and 2 bases at J, with 21 bases in the middle. This CDR3 is built from 18 residues. The chain's CDR3 is CASNRWGGQGAYNSPLHF. The DNA for the CDR3 is TGTGCCAGCAACAGATGGGGGGGGCAGGGCGCCTATAATTCACCCCTCCACTTT.

The chain joins TRBV11-2 to TRBJ2-7, with 11 nucleotides matching TRBD2. V lost 5 bases and J lost 6; bases outside the gene matches: 9. CDR1 SGHAT and CDR2 FQNNGV come from the germline V gene. The CDR3 totals 15 residues. The CDR3 coding sequence is TGTGCCAGCAGCGAATCACTAGCGGGAGCAGTCGAGCAGTACTTC. Translated, it gives CASSESLAGAVEQYF.

The genes are TRBV27 and TRBJ2-3; tentatively, D is TRBD1 (5 bases). Germline V gives CDR1 MNHEY, CDR2 SMNVEV (reference sequence). The CDR3 has 13 residues. Trimming stripped 6 bases from V and 3 bases from J, with 10 bases between. CDR3 DNA: TGTGCCAGCAGCTTCCAGGGAACAGATACGCAGTATTTT. Translation gives CASSFQGTDTQYF.

This clone came up a few times. The V and J genes are TRBV6-5 and TRBJ1-1; 9 positions agree with TRBD1. V shed 7 bases and J 3 bases; nucleotides not matched to a gene: 9. This CDR3 comprises 15 residues. The V gene's germline CDR1 is MNHEY and CDR2 SVGAGI. CDR3 sequence: CASTLRGQGYTEAFF. CDR3 in DNA: TGTGCCAGCACCCTACGGGGACAGGGATACACTGAAGCTTTCTTT.

The chain has TRBV28 and TRBJ1-6; 7 nucleotides line up with TRBD1. J lost 7 bases, V lost 3 bases, and 9 bases had no gene match. The CDR3 is 16 amino acids. Germline lookup yields CDR1 MDHEN and CDR2 SYDVKM. The CDR3 DNA reads TGTGCCAGCAGTTTTCCGGGGGGACAGCAGAATTCACCCCTCCACTTT. Protein product: CASSFPGGQQNSPLHF.

V is TRBV19 and J is TRBJ2-7; TRBD1 agrees at 10 bases. The CDR3 length is 16 residues. Unmatched junction bases numbered 3, after V lost 0 bases and J lost 1 base. Germline-derived CDR1 and CDR2 are LNHDA and SQIVND (reference sequence). The CDR3 nucleotides read TGTGCCAGTAGTATAGATGCGGGACAGGGGTCCTACGAGCAGTACTTC. Amino acid sequence: CASSIDAGQGSYEQYF.

The chain is built from TRBV5-5 and TRBJ2-3, with D possibly called TRBD1 or TRBD2 (5 bases each). From germline, CDR1 is SGHKS and CDR2 YYEKEE (reference sequence). There are 15 residues in the CDR3. The V end lost 4 bases, the J end lost 1 base, and 13 bases lay between the germline ends. The CDR3: CASSNRGEGTDTQYF. CDR3 bases: TGTGCCAGCAGCAATAGGGGAGAGGGCACAGATACGCAGTATTTT.

This clone was picked up one time. The chain couples TRBV18 to TRBJ1-2; TRBD1 is a possible D gene (6 bases). Germline CDR1 and CDR2: KGHSH and LQKENI. V was pared by 2 bases and J by 4 bases, with 11 bases between. The CDR3 extends over 14 amino acids. The CDR3 region has the DNA TGTGCCAGCTCACCAGAGGACAGCTCCTATGGCTACACCTTC. It translates to CASSPEDSSYGYTF.